Listed here are 11 T cell receptor beta chains from one sample, sequenced in a study of T-cell memory formation after mild COVID-19. One entry per CDR3 protein, called by TCRdb with MiXCR from the 5' RACE reads. The repertoire has more than 250,000 distinct CDR3 sequences, about 17% of them found once; the top ten carry roughly 23%. Sequencing was performed on PBMCs or a T cell subset sorted from them (not recorded which). Receptors were obtained from a man aged 18 to 30 who had mild COVID-19 (a few samples of this study predate the infection). Cell type and time point are not known.

The sample holds a few counts of this clonotype. The gene calls are TRBV2 and TRBJ1-2; TRBD1 matches at 8 bases. The CDR3 spans 14 residues. V trimming: 3 bases; J trimming: 7 bases; junction bases outside the gene matches: 7. In germline, CDR1 is SNHLY, CDR2 FYNNEI. In nucleotides, the CDR3 is TGTGCCAGCAGTGACCGACAGGGGTATGGTGGCTACACCTTC. It specifies CASSDRQGYGGYTF. The variable domain in full, completed from reference TRBV2 and TRBJ1-2, reads EPEVTQTPSHQVTQMGQEVILRCVPISNHLYFYWYRQILGQKVEFLVSFYNNEISEKSEIFDDQFSVERPDGSNFTLKIRSTKLEDSAMYFCASSDRQGYGGYTFGSGTRLTVV.

This clonotype has more than one count but fewer than ten. The CDR3 DNA reads as TGCGCCAGCAGCTCCCGGAGAGCCACAGATACGCAGTATTTT. Translated: CASSSRRATDTQYF. The rearrangement joins TRBV5-1 to TRBJ2-3; no firm D call. This CDR3 is built from 14 residues. Germline V CDR1 and CDR2: SGHRS, YFSETQ. V dropped 3 bases and J dropped 2 bases, with 10 bases sitting between them.

V gene TRBV7-2 combines with J gene TRBJ2-7; D is unresolved. V shed 5 bases and J shed 7 bases, with 9 bases lying between them. CDR1 SGHTA and CDR2 FQGNSA come from the germline V gene. The CDR3 has 11 amino acids. CDR3 residues: CASSVYGEQYV. In DNA, the CDR3 is TGTGCCAGCAGCGTCTACGGGGAGCAGTACGTC.

This clonotype has a handful of counts. V is TRBV10-3 and J is TRBJ2-2; perhaps D is TRBD1 or TRBD2 (5 bases each). The CDR3 totals 16 residues. The V end lost 4 bases, the J end lost 4 bases, and 16 bases lay between the germline ends. Germline assignment: CDR1 ENHRY and CDR2 SYGVKD. DNA of the CDR3: TGTGCCATCAGTGTCTCTCGGGGCCGAACCACCGGGGAGCTGTTTTTT. Its translation is CAISVSRGRTTGELFF.

The genes are TRBV7-3 and TRBJ2-3; unclear D gene. V was pared by 4 bases and J by 3 bases, with 14 bases between. Germline V gene lookup returns CDR1 SGHTA and CDR2 FQGTGA. The CDR3 extends over 15 amino acids. CDR3 in amino acids: CASSSGTIRTDTQYF. CDR3 coding DNA: TGTGCCAGCAGCTCCGGTACCATACGAACAGATACGCAGTATTTT.

This sequence joins TRBV7-2 and TRBJ2-1; TRBD2 is a possible D gene (6 bases). This CDR3 has 15 amino acids. V lost 5 bases to trimming and J lost 10 bases, with 21 bases between them. Germline CDR1 reads SGHTA; CDR2 reads FQGNSA. This CDR3 reads CASSLSRGFTPEQFF. The CDR3 coding sequence is TGTGCCAGCAGCCTTAGCCGGGGGTTTACTCCCGAGCAGTTCTTC.

V gene TRBV20-1 combines with J gene TRBJ2-3; D may correspond to TRBD1 or TRBD2 (5 bases each). V was clipped by 1 base and J by 5 bases, with 13 bases between them. CDR3 size: 14 residues. Per germline, CDR1 DFQATT and CDR2 SNEGSKA (reference sequence). The CDR3 DNA follows: TGCAGTGCTAGAGTCATCGGGGCCAAAGATACGCAGTATTTT. Encoded protein: CSARVIGAKDTQYF.

This chain links TRBV6-2 or TRBV6-3 with TRBJ1-1; weak D call: TRBD1 (5 bases). Trimming left V 5 bases short and J 4 bases short, with 17 bases between. The length of the CDR3 is 15 residues. Germline assignment: CDR1 MNHEY and CDR2 SVGEGT. The CDR3 here is CASSRGRSGGTEAFF. The CDR3 nucleotides are TGTGCCAGCAGTCGGGGACGTTCGGGGGGCACTGAAGCTTTCTTT.

The gene calls are TRBV6-6 and TRBJ2-3; TRBD1 matches 9 bases. V shed 5 bases and J 6 bases; nucleotides not matched to a gene: 6. CDR3 length: 14 amino acids. CDR1 is MNHNY and CDR2 is SVGAGI in the germline V gene (reference sequence). The CDR3 region is CASSPTGGWDTQYF. In DNA, the CDR3 is TGTGCCAGCAGTCCGACAGGGGGTTGGGATACGCAGTATTTT.

This clonotype turned up a few times. V usage is TRBV10-3 and J usage is TRBJ2-7; TRBD2 aligns across 10 bases. Germline CDR1 is ENHRY and CDR2 is SYGVKD. CDR3 length: 11 residues. The CDR3: CASGGGSEQYF. Written as DNA, the CDR3 is TGTGCAAGCGGGGGGGGCAGCGAGCAGTACTTC.

This clonotype was counted many times. This chain links TRBV6-5 with TRBJ2-2; D is unclear. The ends were cut back, 4 bases at V and 6 bases at J, with 6 bases in the middle. This CDR3 has 12 amino acids. CDR1 MNHEY and CDR2 SVGAGI come from the germline V gene. CDR3 coding DNA: TGTGCCAGCAGTTTGGTCCCCGGGGAGCTGTTTTTT. Its translation: CASSLVPGELFF.